This TCR beta chain was observed in a study of blood T cell repertoires in COVID-19. For the study at large: The study drew acute and convalescent COVID-19 samples from the United States, Italy and Spain. PBMCs, B-cell-depleted T cells, or T cells were the source of the cDNA or gDNA that made up the material.

How the authors handled the data: Amplification of reference gene primers was used by the study to estimate nucleated cell counts. Only in-frame clones appear in the TCRdb table, and some are missing; sequencing was by immunoSEQ multiplex PCR. V and J calls and clone size come straight from that table; D and trimming were deduced from the DNA. This table has approximately 100,000 clones, 70% to 80% appearing once. Germline V CDR1 and CDR2: LNHDA, SQIVND (reference sequence). J lost 6 bases, V lost 6 bases, and 10 bases had no gene match. There are 14 residues in the CDR3. The rearrangement joins TRBV19 to TRBJ2-7; TRBD1 aligns across 8 bases. This TCR came from a human donor with acute or convalescent COVID-19. The donor label of this sample is uncertain. Input material: peripheral blood. As DNA, the CDR3 is TGTGCCAGTAGATTAGAAGGAACAGGGGGCGAGCAGTACTTC. It specifies CASRLEGTGGEQYF.